Listed below are T cell receptor beta chains from one sample, sequenced in a study of identical twins. TCRdb analysed the 5' RACE reads with MiXCR anew, one entry per CDR3 protein. Of roughly 720,000 distinct CDR3 sequences in the sample, around a sixth were seen once. The same data also went into a second study, on T cells expressing NK-cell markers.

Material for sequencing was PBMCs. The receptors were sampled from a woman aged 18-35 years in good health. Each CDR3 is given with its conserved first and last residue. Each record gives: V gene, clone size, D gene, J gene, CDR3 protein, CDR3 DNA. A D gene is named only where the DNA matches it firmly. Only part of the rows carry a size: once, few, many, or a class if the clone is expanded.

TRBV7-8	.	.	TRBJ1-1	CASSPRSQGLAFF	TGTGCCAGCAGCCCCCGGTCGCAGGGGCTCGCTTTCTTT
TRBV9	.	.	TRBJ2-2	CASSPFVTGGNTGELFF	TGTGCCAGCAGCCCGTTTGTGACAGGCGGGAACACCGGGGAGCTGTTTTTT
TRBV6-6	few	.	TRBJ2-5	CAARQGEETQYF	TGTGCCGCGCGGCAGGGTGAAGAGACCCAGTACTTC
TRBV9	.	.	TRBJ2-7	CASSKGPQSYEQYF	TGTGCCAGCAGTAAAGGACCCCAGTCCTACGAGCAGTACTTC
TRBV4-1	few	.	TRBJ2-1	CASSRGGLAVLGNEQFF	TGCGCCAGCAGCCGGGGGGGGCTAGCGGTCCTTGGGAATGAGCAGTTCTTC
TRBV6-5	few	.	TRBJ2-1	CASSYSTGGLNEQFF	TGTGCCAGCAGTTACTCAACGGGGGGCCTCAATGAGCAGTTCTTC
TRBV12-3/TRBV12-4	few	.	TRBJ1-1	CASVGVSEAFF	TGTGCCAGCGTAGGGGTTTCTGAAGCTTTCTTT
TRBV3-1	once	TRBD2	TRBJ2-5	CASSPWGGGQQETQYF	TGTGCCAGCAGCCCCTGGGGCGGGGGGCAACAAGAGACCCAGTACTTC
TRBV29-1	.	.	TRBJ1-2	CSSPGPSNYGYTF	TGCAGCTCTCCGGGACCTTCCAACTATGGCTACACCTTC
TRBV20-1	.	.	TRBJ1-2	CSARPSVRDYTF	TGCAGTGCTAGGCCGTCGGTCCGAGACTACACCTTC
TRBV7-8	few	TRBD2	TRBJ2-7	CASSLARLAGAEQYF	TGTGCCAGCAGCTTAGCGCGACTAGCGGGAGCCGAGCAGTACTTC
TRBV11-2	few	TRBD1	TRBJ1-2	CASSTWDRVEEGYTF	TGTGCCAGCAGCACATGGGACAGGGTTGAGGAAGGCTACACCTTC
TRBV20-1	few	TRBD2	TRBJ2-3	CSARGASGASTDTQYF	TGCAGTGCTAGAGGGGCTAGCGGGGCGAGCACAGATACGCAGTATTTT
TRBV4-2	few	.	TRBJ1-2	CASSQEGGDLYGYTF	TGTGCCAGCAGCCAAGAGGGGGGAGACCTCTATGGCTACACCTTC
TRBV6-5	.	.	TRBJ1-1	CASSYSAGAGVTEAFF	TGTGCCAGCAGTTATTCCGCTGGTGCAGGAGTCACTGAAGCTTTCTTT
TRBV20-1	.	TRBD2	TRBJ2-3	CSAAGGTADTQYF	TGCAGTGCTGCGGGGGGAACGGCAGATACGCAGTATTTT
TRBV12-3/TRBV12-4	few	.	TRBJ2-3	CASSSQGTTSTDTQYF	TGTGCCAGCAGTTCCCAGGGGACTACTAGCACAGATACGCAGTATTTT
TRBV20-1	few	.	TRBJ2-3	CSARSGTDTQYF	TGCAGTGCTAGATCCGGCACAGATACGCAGTATTTT
TRBV29-1	.	.	TRBJ2-7	CSVESERPYEQYF	TGCAGCGTTGAATCTGAGCGGCCTTACGAGCAGTACTTC
TRBV6-1	.	TRBD1	TRBJ1-2	CASTRDRGRSGYGYTF	TGTGCCAGCACCCGGGACAGGGGAAGGTCCGGCTATGGCTACACCTTC
TRBV18	.	TRBD1	TRBJ2-1	CASSRNRDREYNEQFF	TGTGCCAGCTCACGGAACCGGGACAGGGAGTACAATGAGCAGTTCTTC
TRBV7-2	many	.	TRBJ1-1	CASSLGGTMNTEAFF	TGTGCCAGCAGCTTGGGGGGAACCATGAACACTGAAGCTTTCTTT
TRBV7-2	.	TRBD2	TRBJ2-7	CASSTGLAGEQYF	TGTGCCAGCAGCACGGGACTAGCGGGCGAGCAGTACTTC
TRBV29-1	.	TRBD1	TRBJ1-2	CSVVKNLGGTEHYGYTF	TGCAGCGTTGTTAAAAATTTGGGTGGGACAGAGCACTATGGCTACACCTTC
TRBV5-1	.	.	TRBJ2-5	CASSNVGARETQYF	TGCGCCAGCAGCAATGTGGGGGCCCGGGAGACCCAGTACTTC
TRBV7-2	.	.	TRBJ2-7	CASSLEIAPSYEQYF	TGTGCCAGCAGCTTAGAGATAGCGCCGAGCTACGAGCAGTACTTC
TRBV3-1	few	TRBD2	TRBJ2-1	CASSHPSGEDEQFF	TGTGCCAGCAGCCACCCTAGCGGGGAGGATGAGCAGTTCTTC
TRBV5-1	few	.	TRBJ1-1	CASSRLTLNTEAFF	TGCGCCAGCAGCCGGCTTACGTTGAACACTGAAGCTTTCTTT
TRBV27	few	.	TRBJ1-2	CATTRLFGTNYGYTF	TGTGCCACTACCCGCCTTTTCGGGACTAACTATGGCTACACCTTC
TRBV20-1	.	.	TRBJ2-5	CSAVRDSQETQYF	TGCAGTGCTGTACGGGACTCACAAGAGACCCAGTACTTC
TRBV4-3	few	TRBD2	TRBJ2-1	CASSQGGGSHNEQFF	TGCGCCAGCAGCCAAGGGGGCGGGAGCCACAATGAGCAGTTCTTC
TRBV30	.	.	TRBJ1-1	CAWKQVEGYTEAFF	TGTGCCTGGAAACAGGTTGAGGGGTACACTGAAGCTTTCTTT
TRBV10-2	.	.	TRBJ1-2	CASSWTTEGYGYTF	TGCGCCAGCAGTTGGACAACAGAGGGCTATGGCTACACCTTC
TRBV2	.	.	TRBJ2-4	CASFGDGIQYF	TGTGCCAGCTTTGGGGACGGCATTCAGTACTTC
TRBV5-6	few	TRBD1	TRBJ2-1	CASSFLGRGPSSYNEQFF	TGTGCCAGCAGCTTTCTGGGCAGGGGGCCTAGCTCCTACAATGAGCAGTTCTTC
TRBV11-2	.	TRBD1	TRBJ2-5	CASSLGDRETQYF	TGTGCCAGCAGCTTAGGGGACAGGGAGACCCAGTACTTC
TRBV20-1	few	TRBD2	TRBJ2-1	CSARPGLAGGPTYNEQFF	TGCAGTGCTAGACCGGGACTAGCGGGAGGCCCGACCTACAATGAGCAGTTCTTC
TRBV20-1	.	.	TRBJ2-3	CSAAGTRRTQYF	TGCAGTGCTGCCGGGACTCGCCGGACGCAGTATTTT
TRBV7-2	.	TRBD2	TRBJ2-5	CASSTSWTSAETQYF	TGTGCCAGCAGCACTTCCTGGACTAGCGCAGAGACCCAGTACTTC
TRBV7-9	.	.	TRBJ2-5	CAARTVQPETQYF	TGTGCCGCCCGGACAGTTCAACCAGAGACCCAGTACTTC
TRBV6-2/TRBV6-3	.	TRBD2	TRBJ2-1	CASSLGASGPEQFF	TGTGCCAGCAGTTTGGGGGCTAGCGGGCCTGAGCAGTTCTTC
TRBV12-3/TRBV12-4	.	TRBD2	TRBJ2-3	CASSFMAGGEDTQYF	TGTGCCAGCAGTTTTATGGCGGGGGGGGAAGATACGCAGTATTTT
TRBV3-1	.	.	TRBJ2-2	CASSPPNRQAGELFF	TGTGCCAGCAGCCCACCCAATAGACAGGCCGGGGAGCTGTTTTTT
TRBV12-3/TRBV12-4	few	.	TRBJ2-3	CASSPPRELTDTQYF	TGTGCCAGCAGCCCACCTCGGGAACTCACAGATACGCAGTATTTT
TRBV6-2/TRBV6-3	.	TRBD1	TRBJ2-7	CASIRGQGDYEQYF	TGTGCCAGCATCCGCGGACAGGGGGACTACGAGCAGTACTTC
TRBV7-9	.	TRBD2	TRBJ2-1	CASSLGEGTSDEF	TGTGCCAGCAGCTTAGGGGAGGGGACTAGCGATGAGTTC
TRBV5-1	.	.	TRBJ2-5	CASSLATLKETQYF	TGCGCCAGCAGCTTGGCGACCCTAAAAGAGACCCAGTACTTC
TRBV20-1	.	.	TRBJ2-5	CSASGRAGLQETQYF	TGCAGTGCTAGTGGTCGAGCAGGACTACAAGAGACCCAGTACTTC